This entry lists 9 T cell receptor beta chains sequenced from one sample in a study of spatial heterogeneity in lung cancer (dated by TCRdb to 2018 to 2020). The research as a whole found: A correlation was observed between the number of expanded intratumoral alpha and beta TCRs and the tumor nonsynonymous mutation count.

Their antigens are not known. The receptor library was made with 5' RACE. The sequencer listed for this sample is NextSeq 500. TCRdb cleaned the public reads at Q25 with fastp, built clones with MiXCR and kept in-frame beta chains. Rows matching on CDR3 protein sequence are summarized as one entry with the most common DNA and genes. The sample table shows 5,500 to 8,000 distinct CDR3 sequences, and approximately 14% are seen once. The ten largest clones capture roughly 10% of the sample. The sample's time point, from its label and the paper: sample taken at primary tumor resection. The sequencing here drew on lung tumor tissue, taken at surgery. Every receptor here comes from a male donor with early-stage non-small cell lung cancer.

By proportion, this clonotype is medium-sized. Since it is a stray read in a library aimed at alpha chains, this beta chain has a size that is not meaningful. J is TRBJ1-5 and V is TRBV30; D perhaps matches TRBD1 (6 bases). The CDR3 has 14 amino acids. Between the trimmed V and J ends, which lost 2 bases and 9 bases, there was a span of 17 bases. Germline-derived CDR1 and CDR2 are GTSNPN and SVGIG (reference sequence). CDR3 region: CAWSFTGIQGPQHF. The DNA for the CDR3 is TGTGCCTGGAGTTTTACAGGGATTCAGGGGCCCCAGCATTTT. Using reference TRBV30 and TRBJ1-5 for the parts outside the CDR3, the full variable domain is SQTIHQWPATLVQPVGSPLSLECTVEGTSNPNLYWYRQAAGRGLQLLFYSVGIGQISSEVPQNLSASRPQDRQFILSSKKLLLSDSGFYLCAWSFTGIQGPQHFGDGTRLSIL.

Concerning this clonotype itself: As an off-target read in a library built for alpha chains, this beta chain has a frequency of little significance. The chain has TRBV10-3 and TRBJ2-5; 8 nucleotides align to TRBD2. J gave up 1 base and V 5 bases, and 12 bases lay outside the gene matches. The CDR3 length is 17 residues. CDR1 ENHRY and CDR2 SYGVKD come from the germline V gene. The CDR3: CAISSGGASLRQETQYF. The CDR3 DNA follows: TGTGCCATCAGTTCCGGGGGGGCTTCTCTGCGCCAAGAGACCCAGTACTTC.

This clonotype was observed at least ten times. In a library made to pick up alpha chains, this beta chain is a stray read with a size that means little. V usage is TRBV13 and J usage is TRBJ2-2; a possible D gene is TRBD2 (6 bases). The CDR3 has 15 residues. Germline-derived CDR1 and CDR2 are PRHDT and FYEKMQ (reference sequence). V lost 5 bases to trimming and J lost 5 bases, with 15 bases between them. The CDR3 loop is CASSPPAGRTGELFF. DNA of the CDR3: TGTGCCAGCAGCCCCCCTGCGGGGCGGACCGGGGAGCTGTTTTTT.

This clonotype was seen repeatedly, ten times or more. In a library made to pick up alpha chains, this beta chain is a stray read with a size that means little. This chain links TRBV25-1 with TRBJ2-2; D remains unclear. Germline CDR1 and CDR2: MGHDK and SYGVNS. There are 13 residues in the CDR3. V lost 8 bases to trimming and J lost 5 bases, with 12 bases between them. The CDR3 reads CASAVDWTGELFF. The CDR3 nucleotides read TGTGCCAGCGCTGTGGATTGGACCGGGGAGCTGTTTTTT.

This clonotype is medium-sized (0.01 to 0.1%). This beta chain came through as a stray read in a library set up for alpha chains, and its size says little. This chain links TRBV13 with TRBJ2-2; 8 nucleotides agree with TRBD1. CDR1 is PRHDT and CDR2 is FYEKMQ in the germline V gene (reference sequence). Trimming cost V 4 bases and J 3 bases; bases outside gene matches: 7. The CDR3 has 16 amino acids. The CDR3 DNA reads as TGTGCCAGCAGCTACCGACAGGGGTCTCACACCGGGGAGCTGTTTTTT. Residues: CASSYRQGSHTGELFF.

Only a few counts were recorded for this clonotype. Since the library was made to target alpha chains, this beta chain is a stray read and its abundance is not meaningful. This sequence joins TRBV3-1 and TRBJ2-1; D remains ambiguous. CDR1 LGHDT and CDR2 YNNKEL come from the germline V gene (reference sequence). The CDR3 covers 14 residues. The V end lost 4 bases, the J end lost 6 bases, and 13 bases lay between the germline ends. CDR3 DNA: TGTGCCAGCAGCCGAAGTGGGGAAAGCAATGAGCAGTTCTTC. Translation: CASSRSGESNEQFF.

This clonotype has a count of ten or more. Since the library was made to target alpha chains, this beta chain is a stray read and its abundance is not meaningful. DNA for the CDR3: TGTGCCTGGAGTGTTAAAGTCTTTCAGGGGACTGAAGCTTTCTTT. Translation: CAWSVKVFQGTEAFF. J is TRBJ1-1 and V is TRBV30; D perhaps matches TRBD1 (6 bases). The CDR3 has 15 residues. V lost 0 bases and J 5 bases, leaving 16 bases between the germline ends. CDR1 and CDR2 from the germline V gene are GTSNPN and SVGIG (reference sequence).

For this clonotype: A library made for alpha chains picked up this beta chain off target, so its size means little. The chain has TRBV7-2 and TRBJ1-2, with 11 positions matching TRBD1. CDR3 length equals 16 residues. Trimming took 0 bases from V and 4 from J; bases not matched to a gene: 4. Per germline, CDR1 SGHTA and CDR2 FQGNSA. CDR3 protein: CASSLAGTGGLYGYTF. The CDR3 DNA follows: TGTGCCAGCAGCTTAGCGGGGACAGGGGGACTCTATGGCTACACCTTC.

In the case of this clonotype: This beta chain is a stray sequence in a library constructed for alpha chains; its clone size is not meaningful. This rearrangement joins TRBV20-1 to TRBJ1-3, with D maybe TRBD1 (5 bases). Trimming took off 5 bases at V and 0 bases at J, with 11 bases between the two ends. CDR1 and CDR2 (germline): DFQATT, SNEGSKA (reference sequence). The CDR3 loop spans 14 amino acids. CDR3 residues: CSAARDLSGNTIYF. The CDR3 DNA reads as TGCAGTGCTGCTAGGGACCTCTCTGGAAACACCATATATTTT.